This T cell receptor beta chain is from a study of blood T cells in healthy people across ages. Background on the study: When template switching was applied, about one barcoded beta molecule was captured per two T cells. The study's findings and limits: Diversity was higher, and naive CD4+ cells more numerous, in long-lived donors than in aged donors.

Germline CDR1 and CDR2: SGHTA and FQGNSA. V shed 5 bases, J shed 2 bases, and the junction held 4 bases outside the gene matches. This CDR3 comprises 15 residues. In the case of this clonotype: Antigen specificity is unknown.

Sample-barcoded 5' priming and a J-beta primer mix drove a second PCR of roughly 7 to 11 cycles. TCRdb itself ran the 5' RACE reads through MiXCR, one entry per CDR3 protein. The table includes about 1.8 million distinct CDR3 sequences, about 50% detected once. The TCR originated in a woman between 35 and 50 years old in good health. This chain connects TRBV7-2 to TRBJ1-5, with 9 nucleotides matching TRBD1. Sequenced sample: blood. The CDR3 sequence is CASSTWTGGNQPQHF. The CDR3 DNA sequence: TGTGCCAGCAGCACCTGGACAGGGGGCAATCAGCCCCAGCATTTT.